This T cell receptor (beta chain) was profiled in a study of monozygotic twins with inflammatory bowel disease. The CDR3 spans 13 residues. Per germline, CDR1 SSHAT and CDR2 FNYEAQ (reference sequence). Every TCR library drew on about 3.5 ug of total RNA. Template switching incorporated UMIs with a 6-nucleotide sample barcode. For each CDR3 protein, TCRdb gives one entry from its re-call of the 5' RACE reads, without DNA. Listed are approximately 330,000 distinct CDR3 sequences; 2% to 2.5% falls within the top ten. Each donor supplied about 2.5 ml of blood. Isolation of total RNA was performed on whole blood, with no prior T cell sorting.

This TCR was sampled from a human donor with ulcerative colitis or Crohn's disease, or a healthy co-twin of an affected twin (not recorded which). The sequenced sample consisted of blood. V is TRBV7-7 and J is TRBJ1-1. This CDR3 is CASSLGPTTEAFF.